This T cell receptor (beta chain) was found in a study of cytomegalovirus exposure and HLA in healthy donors. There are 17 residues in the CDR3. Profiling relied on immunoSEQ multiplex PCR, and the TCRdb table lists in-frame clones only, not all of them. The table lists 150,000 to 200,000 clones, about 90% of them singletons, with approximately 3% in the top ten. The sequence came from a woman between 18 and 29 years old in good health and CMV-seropositive. The rearrangement joins TRBV21-1 to TRBJ2-7; no check of the table's D call, TRBD2, against the DNA was made. TRBV21-1 is designated a pseudogene. Sample: PBMCs. In nucleotides, the CDR3 is TGTGCCAGCAGCAAAACGGGACTAGCGGGTATCCCCTACGAGCAGTACTTC. This codes for CASSKTGLAGIPYEQYF.